This T cell receptor (beta chain) is drawn from a study of T cell changes during pregnancy in multiple sclerosis. Assay used: immunoSEQ multiplex PCR; TCRdb lists only in-frame clones, some missing. The sample holds approximately 99,000 clones, approximately 95% seen once. This CDR3 has 14 residues. V shed 8 bases and J 3 bases; nucleotides not matched to a gene: 4. From germline, CDR1 is MNHEY and CDR2 SVGAGI. The source of this sequence is a female donor with multiple sclerosis, enrolled in a pregnancy study. Sequenced material: peripheral blood, taken after pregnancy. The chain carries TRBV6-5 and TRBJ2-2, with 9 bases lining up with TRBD2. CDR3 in amino acids: CASGLAGHTGELFF. The DNA for the CDR3 is TGTGCCAGCGGGCTAGCGGGGCACACCGGGGAGCTGTTTTTT.